This entry features one T cell receptor beta chain sequence. These data come from a study of blood T cells in healthy people across ages. A sample-barcoded 5' primer and a J-beta primer mix were used in a second PCR of roughly 7 to 12 cycles. From the 5' RACE reads, TCRdb called clonotypes with MiXCR, one entry per CDR3 protein. This table holds around 800,000 distinct CDR3 sequences, around 68% found once. The V end lost 5 bases, the J end lost 0 bases, and 12 bases lay between the germline ends. The CDR3 loop spans 15 amino acids. Per the germline V gene, CDR1 is SGDLS and CDR2 is YYNGEE. The J gene is TRBJ1-3, the V gene TRBV9, with no clear D. The sample was blood. The sequence was obtained from a man aged 25-45 years in good health. In DNA form, the CDR3 reads TGTGCCAGCAGGGCCGACACCTCCTCTGGAAACACCATATATTTT. It is translated as CASRADTSSGNTIYF.